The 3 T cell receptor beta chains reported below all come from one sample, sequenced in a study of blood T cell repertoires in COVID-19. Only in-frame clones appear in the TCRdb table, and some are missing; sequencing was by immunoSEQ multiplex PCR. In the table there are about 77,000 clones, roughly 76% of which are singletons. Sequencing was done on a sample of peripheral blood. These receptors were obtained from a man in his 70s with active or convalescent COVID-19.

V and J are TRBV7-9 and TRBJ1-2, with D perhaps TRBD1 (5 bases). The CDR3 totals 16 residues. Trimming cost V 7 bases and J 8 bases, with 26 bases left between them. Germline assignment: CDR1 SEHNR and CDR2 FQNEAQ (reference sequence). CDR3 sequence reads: CASTFAGRHASMGYTF. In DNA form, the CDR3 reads TGTGCCAGCACCTTCGCGGGACGGCACGCTTCGATGGGCTACACCTTC.

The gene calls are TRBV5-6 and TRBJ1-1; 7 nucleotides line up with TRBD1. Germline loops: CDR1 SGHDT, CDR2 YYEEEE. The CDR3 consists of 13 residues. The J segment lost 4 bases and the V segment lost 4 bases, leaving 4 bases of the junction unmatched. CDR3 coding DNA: TGTGCCAGCAGCAGGGGGCCTGGCACTGAAGCTTTCTTT. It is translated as CASSRGPGTEAFF.

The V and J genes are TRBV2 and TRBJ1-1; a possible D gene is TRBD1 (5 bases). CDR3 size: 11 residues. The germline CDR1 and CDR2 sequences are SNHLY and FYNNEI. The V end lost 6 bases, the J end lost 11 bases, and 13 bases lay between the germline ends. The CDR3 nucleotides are TGTGCCAGCAGCGCTGAGGCAGGGGCTTTCTTT. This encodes CASSAEAGAFF.